This entry is about one T cell receptor (beta chain). The antigen is unknown. Sequencing used immunoSEQ multiplex PCR; TCRdb keeps in-frame clones, though not all of them. The table lists around 340,000 clones, 70% to 90% of them singletons. Treatment specified: approximately 18 received Ad26.COV2.S at low or high dose, single or two shots; 5 received placebo; per-sample allocation not given. Material that was analyzed had been drawn on day 63 after the first vaccine or placebo injection. The germline V and J ends were trimmed by 5 bases and 1 base, with 2 bases remaining between them. Germline CDR1 DFQATT, CDR2 SNEGSKA (reference sequence). The CDR3 sequence is 10 residues long. The sample comes from a study of Ad26.COV2.S vaccination and SARS-CoV-2 variants. Overall study: Dosing was one shot or two shots 56 days apart. Regarding the study as a whole: Similar non-spike TCR breadth was seen in vaccine and placebo recipients.

This TCR derives from a person between 18 and 65 years old who received the Ad26.COV2.S COVID-19 vaccine or a placebo. The chain employs TRBV20-1 and TRBJ1-1; no definite D call. The source material was peripheral blood, sampled in a trial of Ad26.COV2.S vaccine versus placebo. The chain's CDR3 is CSAQNTEAFF. The CDR3 DNA follows: TGCAGTGCTCAGAACACTGAAGCTTTCTTT.